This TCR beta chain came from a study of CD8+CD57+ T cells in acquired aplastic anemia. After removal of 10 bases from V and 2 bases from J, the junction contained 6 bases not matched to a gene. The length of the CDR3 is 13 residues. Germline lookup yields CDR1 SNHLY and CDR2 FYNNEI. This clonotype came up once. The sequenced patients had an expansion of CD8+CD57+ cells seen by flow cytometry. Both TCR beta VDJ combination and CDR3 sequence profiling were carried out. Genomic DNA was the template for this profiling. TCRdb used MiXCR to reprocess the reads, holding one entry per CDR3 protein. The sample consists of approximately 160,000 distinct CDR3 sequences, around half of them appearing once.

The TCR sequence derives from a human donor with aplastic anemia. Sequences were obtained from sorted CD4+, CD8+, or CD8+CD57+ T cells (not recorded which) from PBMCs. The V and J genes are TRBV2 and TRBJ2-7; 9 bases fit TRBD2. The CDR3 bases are TGTGCCATCGTTAGCGGGAGCCCCTACGAGCAGTACTTC. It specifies CAIVSGSPYEQYF.